The 8 T cell receptor beta chains reported below all come from one sample, sequenced in a study of cytomegalovirus exposure and HLA in healthy donors. PCR amplification relied on 60 Vbeta primers (plus 13 Jbeta primers). Here immunoSEQ multiplex PCR was the method, and the copy in TCRdb shows in-frame clones only, minus some. Among about 82,000 clones listed, over 70% were seen once. The sequencing sample was made of PBMCs. Source of these receptors: a man between 60 and 70 years old in good health and CMV-seronegative.

The chain combines TRBV18 with TRBJ2-7, with D possibly TRBD2 on 5 matching bases. The V gene's germline CDR1 is KGHSH and CDR2 LQKENI. The CDR3 is made up of 13 amino acids. V lost 3 bases, J lost 2 bases, and 8 bases lay in between. CDR3 nucleotides: TGTGCCAGCTCACCCGAGGGCACCTACGAGCAGTACTTC. It encodes CASSPEGTYEQYF.

The chain has TRBV7-9 and TRBJ2-7; D may be TRBD1 (5 bases). V shed 1 base and J shed 6 bases, with 10 bases lying between them. This CDR3 is built from 13 residues. CDR1 is SEHNR, CDR2 FQNEAQ, per germline (reference sequence). As DNA, the CDR3 is TGTGCCAGCAGCTTAGACAGGTTTGGCGAGCAGTACTTC. Protein product: CASSLDRFGEQYF.

The genes are TRBV5-5 and TRBJ2-1; a weak D match, TRBD2 (6 bases). V was pared by 4 bases and J by 1 base, with 12 bases between. From germline, CDR1 is SGHKS and CDR2 YYEKEE (reference sequence). This CDR3 is built from 15 residues. This CDR3 is CASSPREWSYNEQFF. CDR3 in DNA: TGTGCCAGCAGCCCCCGGGAGTGGTCCTACAATGAGCAGTTCTTC.

The J gene is TRBJ2-1, the V gene TRBV21-1; TRBD2 reflects the table's D call only, with no check against the DNA. TRBV21-1 is deemed a pseudogene. This CDR3 comprises 17 residues. The CDR3 bases are TGTGCCAGCAGCAAAAGGGGACTAGCGGGATTCTACAATGAGCAGTTCTTC. Translation: CASSKRGLAGFYNEQFF.

This clone was observed once. This chain links TRBV28 with TRBJ2-5; perhaps TRBD1 as D (6 bases). The CDR3 is 13 residues long. V lost 2 bases and J lost 3, with 7 bases in between. Germline-derived CDR1 and CDR2 are MDHEN and SYDVKM. The CDR3 reads CASSLPGEETQYF. The CDR3 DNA is TGTGCCAGCAGTTTACCAGGGGAAGAGACCCAGTACTTC. Based on the CDR3 plus reference TRBV28 and TRBJ2-5, the full variable domain is DVKVTQSSRYLVKRTGEKVFLECVQDMDHENMFWYRQDPGLGLRLIYFSYDVKMKEKGDIPEGYSVSREKKERFSLILESASTNQTSMYLCASSLPGEETQYFGPGTRLLVL.

In DNA, the CDR3 is TGCGCCAGCAGCCAAGATCCGACAGTCGAGGGCAATCAGCCCCAGCATTTT. Its translation is CASSQDPTVEGNQPQHF. The J gene is TRBJ1-5, the V gene TRBV4-3, with a tentative D call TRBD1 (5 bases). CDR1 and CDR2 from the germline V gene are LGHNA and YSLEER. Trimming cost V 0 bases and J 2 bases, with 14 bases left between them. The CDR3 has 17 residues.

The chain is built from TRBV4-1 and TRBJ2-1; 10 bases are shared with TRBD2. CDR3 size: 15 residues. V lost 1 base to trimming and J lost 3 bases; unmatched junction nucleotides: 0. CDR1 is MGHRA and CDR2 is YSYEKL in the germline V gene. CDR3 DNA: TGCGCCAGCAGCCAAGTAGCGGGAGGCTACAATGAGCAGTTCTTC. Protein product: CASSQVAGGYNEQFF.

The chain carries TRBV10-1 and TRBJ2-1, with a tentative D call TRBD2 (5 bases). Germline values: CDR1 WNHNN, CDR2 SYGVQD (reference sequence). The ends were cut back, 3 bases at V and 4 bases at J, with 13 bases in the middle. This CDR3 has 15 residues. The DNA for the CDR3 is TGCGCCAGCAGTGAAAACGGAGCGGAGTACAATGAGCAGTTCTTC. It is translated as CASSENGAEYNEQFF.